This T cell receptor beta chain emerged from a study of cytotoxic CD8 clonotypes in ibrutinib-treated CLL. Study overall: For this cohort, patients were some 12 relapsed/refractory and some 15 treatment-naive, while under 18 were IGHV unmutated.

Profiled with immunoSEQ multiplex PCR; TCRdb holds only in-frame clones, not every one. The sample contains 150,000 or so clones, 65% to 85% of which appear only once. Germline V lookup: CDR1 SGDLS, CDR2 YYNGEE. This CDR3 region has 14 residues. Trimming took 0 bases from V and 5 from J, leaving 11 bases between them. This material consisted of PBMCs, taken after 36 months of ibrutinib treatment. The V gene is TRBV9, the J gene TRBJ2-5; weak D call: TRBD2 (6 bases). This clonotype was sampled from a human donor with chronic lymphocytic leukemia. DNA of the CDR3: TGTGCCAGCAGCGTAGGCTCAGGAGGGGAGACCCAGTACTTC. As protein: CASSVGSGGETQYF.